Listed below are T cell receptor beta chains from one sample, sequenced in a study of CD8 T cells in ankylosing spondylitis. TCRdb independently ran MiXCR on the 5' RACE reads; one entry per CDR3 protein. The data contain approximately 500,000 distinct CDR3 sequences, roughly 13% of them singletons. The sample consisted of blood, either unsorted or a sorted T cell fraction (not recorded which). Source of these receptors: a male donor with ankylosing spondylitis. Both conserved end residues are part of each CDR3. D genes are given only for firm matches. Size is stated for part of the rows, as once, few or many counts, or as a class when the clone is expanded.

abundance	j_gene	v_gene	d_gene	CDR3aa	CDR3nt
-	TRBJ2-1	TRBV18	TRBD2	CASSPGTSGSTEQFF	TGTGCCAGCTCACCAGGGACTAGCGGGAGTACTGAGCAGTTCTTC
many	TRBJ2-1	TRBV29-1	TRBD2	CSAKWGGNEQFF	TGCAGCGCGAAGTGGGGGGGCAATGAGCAGTTCTTC
few	TRBJ2-3	TRBV20-1	TRBD2	CSARPSGSGTPDTQYF	TGCAGTGCTAGGCCTAGCGGGAGTGGGACCCCAGATACGCAGTATTTT
-	TRBJ2-2	TRBV20-1	-	CSARSGYRNTGELFF	TGCAGTGCTAGGTCAGGTTACCGGAACACCGGGGAGCTGTTTTTT
-	TRBJ2-5	TRBV6-2/TRBV6-3	TRBD2	CASSSGTSAETQYF	TGTGCCAGCAGTTCCGGGACTAGCGCGGAGACCCAGTACTTC
-	TRBJ2-7	TRBV7-2	TRBD2	CASSSNSGRAPYEQYF	TGTGCCAGCAGCTCGAATAGCGGGAGGGCCCCCTACGAGCAGTACTTC
few	TRBJ2-1	TRBV24-1	TRBD1	CATSDPTGGSYNEQFF	TGTGCCACCAGTGACCCGACAGGGGGGTCCTACAATGAGCAGTTCTTC
many	TRBJ2-5	TRBV12-3/TRBV12-4	-	CASIKLGTFQETQYF	TGTGCCAGCATCAAACTGGGGACATTCCAAGAGACCCAGTACTTC
-	TRBJ1-1	TRBV28	TRBD1	CASSSPDRGHTEAFF	TGTGCCAGCAGTTCTCCCGACAGGGGGCACACTGAAGCTTTCTTT
many	TRBJ2-3	TRBV5-1	TRBD2	CASSFSGALSTDTQYF	TGCGCCAGCAGCTTTAGCGGGGCCCTGAGCACAGATACGCAGTATTTT
few	TRBJ1-1	TRBV27	-	CASSFFPPERMNTEAFF	TGTGCCAGCAGCTTCTTTCCCCCCGAACGGATGAACACTGAAGCTTTCTTT
many	TRBJ2-6	TRBV7-2	-	CASSPFYSGANVLTF	TGTGCCAGCAGCCCATTTTACTCTGGGGCCAACGTCCTGACTTTC
-	TRBJ2-1	TRBV24-1	-	CATNDPGEGHLGNEQFF	TGTGCCACCAATGACCCCGGTGAGGGCCATCTGGGCAATGAGCAGTTCTTC
many	TRBJ2-1	TRBV5-1	-	CASRRQGSEYNEQFF	TGCGCCAGCAGAAGACAAGGCTCGGAATACAATGAGCAGTTCTTC
few	TRBJ2-3	TRBV7-9	-	CASSPTVGADTQYF	TGTGCCAGCAGCCCGACGGTTGGGGCAGATACGCAGTATTTT
few	TRBJ2-7	TRBV5-1	TRBD2	CASSLEVAGGNGGEQYF	TGCGCCAGCAGCTTGGAAGTAGCGGGAGGAAACGGAGGCGAGCAGTACTTC
-	TRBJ2-5	TRBV20-1	TRBD2	CSAEVGGETQYF	TGCAGTGCTGAAGTGGGGGGGGAGACCCAGTACTTC
few	TRBJ2-3	TRBV12-3/TRBV12-4	TRBD1	CASKPGTGGSYDTQYF	TGTGCCAGCAAACCCGGGACAGGGGGCAGTTACGATACGCAGTATTTT
-	TRBJ1-3	TRBV7-9	-	CANDRFSGNTIYF	TGTGCCAACGACAGGTTCTCTGGAAACACCATATATTTT
-	TRBJ2-1	TRBV4-1	TRBD1	CASQDPGQGVDEQFF	TGCGCCAGCCAAGACCCGGGACAGGGGGTCGATGAGCAGTTCTTC
-	TRBJ2-2	TRBV29-1	-	CSVKVNANTGELFF	TGCAGCGTCAAGGTGAACGCGAACACCGGGGAGCTGTTTTTT
-	TRBJ2-1	TRBV6-1	TRBD2	CASSRTSGKGGEQFF	TGTGCCAGCAGTAGGACTAGCGGGAAGGGAGGTGAGCAGTTCTTC
few	TRBJ2-3	TRBV7-9	-	CASSTRELSGSTDTQYF	TGTGCCAGCAGCACCCGTGAACTTTCGGGGAGCACAGATACGCAGTATTTT
-	TRBJ2-2	TRBV27	-	CASSSTAANTGELFF	TGTGCCAGCAGTTCGACGGCTGCGAACACCGGGGAGCTGTTTTTT